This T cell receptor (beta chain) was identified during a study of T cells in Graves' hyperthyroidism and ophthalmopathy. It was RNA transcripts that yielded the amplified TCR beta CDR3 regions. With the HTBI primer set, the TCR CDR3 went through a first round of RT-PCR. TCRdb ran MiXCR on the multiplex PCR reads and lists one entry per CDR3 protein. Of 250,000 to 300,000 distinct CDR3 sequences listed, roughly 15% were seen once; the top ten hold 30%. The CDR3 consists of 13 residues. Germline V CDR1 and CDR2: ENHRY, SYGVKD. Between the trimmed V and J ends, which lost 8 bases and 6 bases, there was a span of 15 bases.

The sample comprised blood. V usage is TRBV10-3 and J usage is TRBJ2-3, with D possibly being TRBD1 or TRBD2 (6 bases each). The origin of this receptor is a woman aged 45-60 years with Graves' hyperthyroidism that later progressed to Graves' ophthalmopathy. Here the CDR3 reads CAIRRGEGDTQYF. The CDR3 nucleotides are TGTGCCATCCGTAGGGGGGAAGGGGATACGCAGTATTTT.